This TCR beta chain appears in the sequencing data of a study of T-cell reconstitution after alpha-beta-depleted transplantation in children. The study's findings and limits: T-cell counts and diversity were attributed mostly to newly produced T cells one year after transplant. Alpha-beta T cells present about two months after transplant were reported to originate from several hundred expanded graft clones.

Construction of the TCRbeta library involved unique molecular identifiers. Each CDR3 protein is one row after TCRdb ran MiXCR on the PCR reads. The top ten clones hold 40% to 50% of a sample with about 220,000 distinct CDR3 sequences, approximately 19% of them seen once. This clonotype is a singleton in its sample. Its antigen remains unknown. Trimming cost V 5 bases and J 0 bases, with 8 bases left between them. The CDR3 extends over 12 amino acids. Germline V gene sequence: CDR1 DFQATT, CDR2 SNEGSKA (reference sequence). The sequence was obtained from a male patient under 10 years old who had a stem cell transplant for acute lymphoblastic leukemia, so the T cells may come from the graft donor. The specimen was PBMCs, mostly from graft donor cells, collected 360 days after TCRalphabeta/CD19-depleted stem cell transplant. The chain uses TRBV20-1 and TRBJ2-7; D uncertain. The CDR3, as DNA: TGCAGTGCTCCCCTAGACTCCTACGAGCAGTACTTC. This translates into CSAPLDSYEQYF.